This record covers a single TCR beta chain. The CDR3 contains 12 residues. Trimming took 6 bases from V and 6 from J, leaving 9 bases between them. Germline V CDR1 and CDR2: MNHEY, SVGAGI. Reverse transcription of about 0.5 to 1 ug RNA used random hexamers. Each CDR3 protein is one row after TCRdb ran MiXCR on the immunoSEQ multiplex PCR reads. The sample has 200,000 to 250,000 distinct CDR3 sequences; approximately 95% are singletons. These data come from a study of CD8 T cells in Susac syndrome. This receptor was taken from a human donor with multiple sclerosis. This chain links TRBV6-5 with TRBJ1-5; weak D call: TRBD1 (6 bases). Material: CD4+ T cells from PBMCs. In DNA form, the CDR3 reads TGTGCCAGCAGGAGGGGGGTTCAGCCCCAGCATTTT. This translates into CASRRGVQPQHF.